This entry lists 17 T cell receptor beta chains sequenced from one sample in a study of cytomegalovirus exposure and HLA in healthy donors (dated by TCRdb to about 2017). Library generation was performed with the immunoSEQ multiplex PCR assay. A mixture of 60 forward primers for TCR Vbeta segments and 13 reverse primers for TCR Jbeta segments was used in the multiplex PCR. The source is immuneACCESS, and TCRdb retained only in-frame sequences with V and J called. Part of the clones is not carried over; for the studies checked, unresolved V genes explain less than half of this, and the remainder is unexplained. In this sample the table shows some 60,000 clones, around 85% of which occur a single time. The ten largest make up around 1.8% of the sample. Sequenced: PBMCs. These receptors originate from a man aged 35 to 55 in good health and CMV-seronegative.

This clone is deemed medium-sized. V usage is TRBV2 and J usage is TRBJ1-4, with D perhaps matching TRBD1 (5 bases). V was cut by 5 bases and J by 7 bases, with 8 bases left in between. This CDR3 has 12 residues. Germline V CDR1 and CDR2: SNHLY, FYNNEI. CDR3 sequence reads: CASSFRVEKLFF. Written as DNA, the CDR3 is TGTGCCAGCAGTTTCAGGGTTGAAAAACTGTTTTTT.

The chain joins TRBV30 to TRBJ2-1, with a possible D match to TRBD2 (6 bases). The CDR3 is 13 residues long. Germline V gives CDR1 GTSNPN, CDR2 SVGIG (reference sequence). V was trimmed by 8 bases and J by 0 bases, leaving 11 bases between them. The CDR3 coding sequence is TGTGCCAACTCCGGGAGCTCCTACAATGAGCAGTTCTTC. Translated, it gives CANSGSSYNEQFF.

The chain employs TRBV7-2 and TRBJ2-1; 10 nucleotides agree with TRBD2. J was trimmed by 4 bases and V by 1 base; bases with no gene match: 1. The germline V gene encodes CDR1 SGHTA and CDR2 FQGNSA. The CDR3 loop spans 15 amino acids. CDR3 in amino acids: CASSLGTSGYNEQFF. CDR3 DNA sequence: TGTGCCAGCAGCTTAGGGACTAGCGGTTACAATGAGCAGTTCTTC.

This chain connects TRBV5-4 to TRBJ1-2, with 11 nucleotides matching TRBD1. CDR1 and CDR2 from the germline V gene are SGHNT and YYREEE (reference sequence). The CDR3 consists of 15 residues. Unmatched junction bases numbered 6, after V lost 4 bases and J lost 4 bases. This CDR3 is CASSGQGAKGYGYTF. Here the CDR3 DNA reads TGTGCCAGCAGCGGACAGGGGGCGAAGGGCTATGGCTACACCTTC.

This clone was recorded a few times. V gene TRBV5-1 combines with J gene TRBJ2-3; the match to TRBD1 covers 7 bases. Germline assignment: CDR1 SGHRS and CDR2 YFSETQ. J gave up 2 bases and V 7 bases, and 16 bases lay outside the gene matches. The CDR3 runs to 17 residues. The CDR3 DNA reads as TGCGCCAGCGGTACAGGGGCACCCGACCCATACACAGATACGCAGTATTTT. Protein: CASGTGAPDPYTDTQYF.

The rearrangement joins TRBV30 to TRBJ2-2, with a possible D match to TRBD1 (6 bases). CDR3 length: 13 amino acids. CDR1 is GTSNPN, CDR2 SVGIG, per germline (reference sequence). V was clipped by 8 bases and J by 0 bases, with 10 bases between them. CDR3 region: CAKDSSNTGELFF. CDR3 nucleotide sequence: TGTGCCAAGGACAGTTCGAACACCGGGGAGCTGTTTTTT. The complete variable domain, with remaining parts taken from reference TRBV30 and TRBJ2-2, reads SQTIHQWPATLVQPVGSPLSLECTVEGTSNPNLYWYRQAAGRGLQLLFYSVGIGQISSEVPQNLSASRPQDRQFILSSKKLLLSDSGFYLCAKDSSNTGELFFGEGSRLTVL.

The chain couples TRBV29-1 to TRBJ1-1; TRBD1 matches at 8 bases. The CDR3 has 15 residues. V dropped 1 base and J dropped 2; count of bases not matched to a gene: 6. Germline CDR1 is SQVTM and CDR2 is ANQGSEA. The CDR3 coding sequence is TGCAGCGTTGAAGTGCCCAGGGGGCGTAACACTGAAGCTTTCTTT. Its protein product is CSVEVPRGRNTEAFF.

Notes on this clone: The junction differs from germline at one of its ends, possibly a read error. The gene calls are TRBV6-5 and TRBJ2-7; 7 nucleotides match TRBD2. CDR1 and CDR2 (germline): MNHEY, SVGAGI. The CDR3 consists of 15 residues. CDR3 region: CASSYFIGGSSEQYF. The CDR3 DNA reads as TGTGCCAGCAGCTACTTCATCGGGGGGAGCAGCGAGCAGTACTTC.

The chain couples TRBV6-5 to TRBJ2-7; 7 bases map to TRBD1. This CDR3 contains 14 residues. Looked up from germline, CDR1 is MNHEY and CDR2 is SVGAGI. V lost 6 bases, J lost 3 bases, and 8 bases stayed unmatched. Written as DNA, the CDR3 is TGTGCCAGCAGCAGGGACAGAAGATTCTACGAGCAGTACGTC. Protein sequence: CASSRDRRFYEQYV.

V gene TRBV19 combines with J gene TRBJ2-3, with 7 positions matching TRBD1. The CDR3 runs 15 residues. Unmatched junction bases numbered 8, after V lost 8 bases and J lost 0 bases. CDR1 and CDR2 (germline): LNHDA, SQIVND (reference sequence). In DNA, the CDR3 is TGTGCCAGTGGGGTACAGGGGCTCAGCACAGATACGCAGTATTTT. This codes for CASGVQGLSTDTQYF.

The J gene is TRBJ2-7, the V gene TRBV7-8, with D perhaps TRBD1 (5 bases). In germline, CDR1 is SGHVS, CDR2 FQNEAQ. The germline V and J ends were trimmed by 8 bases and 2 bases, with 7 bases remaining between them. The length of the CDR3 is 11 residues. CDR3 sequence reads: CASGRAYEQYF. CDR3 bases: TGTGCCAGCGGCAGGGCCTACGAGCAGTACTTC.

The chain is built from TRBV18 and TRBJ2-2; D might be TRBD2 (6 bases). Germline V CDR1 and CDR2: KGHSH, LQKENI. The length of the CDR3 is 14 residues. Trimming pared 2 bases from V and 7 bases from J, leaving 11 bases between. The CDR3 is CASSPVGGNGELFF. The CDR3 DNA reads TGTGCCAGCTCACCAGTAGGAGGGAACGGGGAGCTGTTTTTT.

The chain recombines TRBV7-8 with TRBJ1-6, with D unresolved. The V gene lost 5 bases and the J gene lost 7 bases, with 6 bases spanning the gap. This CDR3 comprises 12 residues. The germline gives CDR1 SGHVS, CDR2 FQNEAQ. The CDR3 is CASSLVNSPLHF. In DNA, the CDR3 is TGTGCCAGCAGCCTTGTGAATTCACCCCTCCACTTT.

The chain employs TRBV29-1 and TRBJ1-2; 10 bases line up with TRBD1. Losses at the gene ends were 2 bases for V and 7 bases for J; bases not matched to a gene: 10. CDR1 is SQVTM, CDR2 ANQGSEA, per germline. The CDR3 length is 15 residues. CDR3 bases: TGCAGCGTTGAATCGAGGACAGGGGGAGGAGGTGGCTACACCTTC. Its translation is CSVESRTGGGGGYTF.

The V and J genes are TRBV9 and TRBJ1-3; D might be TRBD1 (5 bases). The CDR3 covers 13 residues. V was shortened by 4 bases and J by 4 bases, with 9 bases between the two germline ends. The germline V gene has CDR1 SGDLS and CDR2 YYNGEE. CDR3 protein: CASSTRTGNTIYF. The CDR3, as DNA: TGTGCCAGCAGCACCCGGACAGGAAACACCATATATTTT.

The gene calls are TRBV5-6 and TRBJ2-6; unclear D gene. Germline values: CDR1 SGHDT, CDR2 YYEEEE. This CDR3 contains 13 residues. V was clipped by 4 bases and J by 1 base, with 3 bases between them. CDR3: CASSPSGANVLTF. As DNA, the CDR3 is TGTGCCAGCAGCCCGTCTGGGGCCAACGTCCTGACTTTC.

CDR3 DNA: TGTGCCAGCAGCGGGGGACAGGGCTATGGCTACACCTTC. Translating it yields CASSGGQGYGYTF. J is TRBJ1-2 and V is TRBV5-4, with TRBD1 matching 9 bases. Germline values: CDR1 SGHNT, CDR2 YYREEE (reference sequence). The CDR3 has 13 amino acids. V was clipped by 4 bases and J by 4 bases; unmatched bases: 2.